This is a list of T cell receptor beta chains from one sample in a study of blood T cell repertoires in COVID-19. The data were produced by immunoSEQ multiplex PCR, yet TCRdb's version contains in-frame clones alone and is incomplete. The sample lists some 190,000 clones, approximately 79% occurring once. Sample: peripheral blood. All receptors derive from a woman between 50 and 59 years old with acute or convalescent COVID-19. Each CDR3 is given with its conserved first and last residue. The D gene is left open where the match is weak. Where a row states a size, it is once, few, many or the class of an expanded clone; other rows omit it.

d_gene,v_gene,abundance,j_gene,CDR3nt,CDR3aa
.,TRBV9,.,TRBJ1-6,TGTGCCAGCAGCGGGGGGGGCTCACCCCTCCACTTT,CASSGGGSPLHF
.,TRBV30,.,TRBJ1-1,TGTGCCCTTGCAGGGGTAAGCACTGAAGCTTTCTTT,CALAGVSTEAFF
.,TRBV12-3/TRBV12-4,.,TRBJ1-5,TGTGCCAGCAGTTTAAGGGGAGGGCAGCCCCAGCATTTT,CASSLRGGQPQHF
.,TRBV7-6,.,TRBJ1-1,TGTGCCAGCAGCCACAGGGAGAACACTGAAGCTTTCTTT,CASSHRENTEAFF
.,TRBV10-3,.,TRBJ2-5,TGTGCCATCAGTGGGCCTAGCGAGACCCAGTACTTC,CAISGPSETQYF
.,TRBV11-2,.,TRBJ1-1,TGTGCCAGCAGGGCAGGGTGGGGCAACACTGAAGCTTTCTTT,CASRAGWGNTEAFF
.,TRBV6-1,.,TRBJ1-1,TGTGCCAGCAGTGAAGTTGGGGCAGGGCTCACTGAAGCTTTCTTT,CASSEVGAGLTEAFF
.,TRBV15,few,TRBJ2-2,TGTGCCACCTATTCCCGGACTACGAACACCGGGGAGCTGTTTTTT,CATYSRTTNTGELFF
TRBD1,TRBV24-1,few,TRBJ1-4,TGTGCCACCAGTGACGGGACAGCAACTAATGAAAAACTGTTTTTT,CATSDGTATNEKLFF
.,TRBV7-2,few,TRBJ2-7,TGTGCCAGCAGCTTAAATCCGGCCTACGAGCAGTACTTC,CASSLNPAYEQYF
TRBD2,TRBV10-3,.,TRBJ2-7,TGTGCCGACCCCGGCGGTAGCGGGGGAACAAGCTCCTACGAGCAGTACTTC,CADPGGSGGTSSYEQYF
TRBD1,TRBV9,.,TRBJ1-2,TGTGCCAGCAGCGTGAAGGGGGCGAGGGCACATGGCTACACCTTC,CASSVKGARAHGYTF
TRBD2,TRBV5-6,.,TRBJ2-2,TGTGCCAGCAGCTTCCCGACTAGCGGGGTTACCGGGGAGCTGTTTTTT,CASSFPTSGVTGELFF
.,TRBV5-1,.,TRBJ1-5,TGCGCCAGCAGCTTGGGACAGGATAGCAATCAGCCCCAGCATTTT,CASSLGQDSNQPQHF
.,TRBV7-5,few,TRBJ1-2,TGTGCCAGAAGCTTCCGGGACAGGGGCCGTAGGGGCTACACCTTC,CARSFRDRGRRGYTF
.,TRBV10-3,.,TRBJ1-1,TGTGCCATCTCTCCGCGGGGTTACGCTGAAGCTTTCTTT,CAISPRGYAEAFF
.,TRBV18,.,TRBJ2-5,TGTGCCAGCTCACCCCGTCTAGAGACCCAGTACTTC,CASSPRLETQYF
.,TRBV27,.,TRBJ1-3,TGTGCCAGCAGTCCCGCGGGGGGGGCCTCTGGAAACACCATATATTTT,CASSPAGGASGNTIYF